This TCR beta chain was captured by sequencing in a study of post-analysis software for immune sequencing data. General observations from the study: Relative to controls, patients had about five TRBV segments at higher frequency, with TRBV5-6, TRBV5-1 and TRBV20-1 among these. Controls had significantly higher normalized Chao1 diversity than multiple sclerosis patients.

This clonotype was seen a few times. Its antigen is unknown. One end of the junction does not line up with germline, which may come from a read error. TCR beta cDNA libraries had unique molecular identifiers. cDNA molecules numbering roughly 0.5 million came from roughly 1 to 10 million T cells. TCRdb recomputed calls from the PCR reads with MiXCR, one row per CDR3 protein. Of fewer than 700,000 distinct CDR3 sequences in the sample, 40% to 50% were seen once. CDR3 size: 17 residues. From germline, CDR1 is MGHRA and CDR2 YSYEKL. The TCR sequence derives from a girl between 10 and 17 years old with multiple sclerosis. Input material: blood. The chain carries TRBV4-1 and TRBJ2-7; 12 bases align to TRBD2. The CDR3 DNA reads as TGTGCCAGCAGCCGTGGGACTAGCGGGTTGAGCTCCTACGAGCAGTACTTC. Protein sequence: CASSRGTSGLSSYEQYF.